This is a list of T cell receptor beta chains from one sample in a study of blood T cells in healthy people across ages. TCRdb processed the 5' RACE reads anew with MiXCR; each CDR3 protein has one entry. The sample has hundreds of thousands of distinct CDR3 sequences; roughly 64% are singletons. The sample was blood. Receptors were obtained from a man aged 30 to 39 in good health. Both conserved end residues are part of each CDR3. A D gene is named only where the DNA matches it firmly. Not every row has a clone size; where given, it reads once, few, many or a size class.

TRBV20-1,-,TRBJ2-7,many,15,TGCAGTGCTAGAGATCCAGCGTCCATTCTGAACGAGCAGTACTTC,CSARDPASILNEQYF
TRBV28,-,TRBJ1-1,-,15,TGTGCCAGCAGTTCTACAAGTTCCATGAACACTGAAGCTTTCTTT,CASSSTSSMNTEAFF
TRBV7-2,TRBD1,TRBJ2-6,-,16,TGTGCCAGCAGCTGGGACAGGGGGGCTGGGGCCAACGTCCTGACTTTC,CASSWDRGAGANVLTF
TRBV12-5,-,TRBJ1-1,-,10,TGTGCTAGTGGTCCTGCCCAAGCTTTCTTT,CASGPAQAFF
TRBV9,-,TRBJ2-7,-,14,TGTGCCAGCAGCGTAACAGGGAAAGGCTACGAGCAGTACTTC,CASSVTGKGYEQYF
TRBV5-6,-,TRBJ2-5,-,16,TGTGCCAGCAGCTTGAAAGGGTGGGAACGGAAAGAGACCCCGTACTTC,CASSLKGWERKETPYF
TRBV20-1,TRBD2,TRBJ2-5,-,15,TGCAGTGCTAGTCTAGCGGGAGGGGCCCGAGAGACCCAGTACTTC,CSASLAGGARETQYF
TRBV20-1,-,TRBJ1-2,-,12,TGCAGTGCTAGAGTAGGCGGTTATGGCTACACCTTC,CSARVGGYGYTF
TRBV5-1,TRBD1,TRBJ1-2,-,14,TGCGCCAGCAGCTTGATGCAGGGGGAATATGGCTACACCTTC,CASSLMQGEYGYTF
TRBV5-5,TRBD2,TRBJ2-7,once,15,TGTGCCAGCAGCTTTTATAGCGGGGGGGCCTACGAGCAGTACTTC,CASSFYSGGAYEQYF
TRBV7-8,-,TRBJ2-1,-,12,TGCGCCAGCAGCATGGGAAACTACGAGCAGTTCTTC,CASSMGNYEQFF
TRBV2,-,TRBJ2-7,few,13,TGTGCCAGCGCGGCTGGGCGGTACTACGAGCAGTACTTC,CASAAGRYYEQYF
TRBV5-1,TRBD1,TRBJ2-1,-,13,TGCGCCAGCAACGTCGGACAGGGGAGTGAGCAGTTCTTC,CASNVGQGSEQFF
TRBV29-1,-,TRBJ2-6,-,15,TGCAGCGTTGATACGACGGGGTCTGGGGCCAACGTCCTGACTTTC,CSVDTTGSGANVLTF
TRBV10-3,-,TRBJ1-1,-,15,TGTGCCAGCAGTTACCGGACGGGAATGAACACTGAAGCTTTCTTT,CASSYRTGMNTEAFF
TRBV3-1,-,TRBJ2-7,-,15,TGTGCCAGCAGCCAGCCCCTCGGGACCTACTACGAGCAGTACTTC,CASSQPLGTYYEQYF
TRBV28,-,TRBJ2-5,-,15,TGTGCCAGCAGTGGGGAGGCCAGGCCCCAGGGAGAGCAGTACTTC,CASSGEARPQGEQYF
TRBV7-9,-,TRBJ2-7,-,12,TGTGCCAGCAGATCCAGAGACTACGAGCAGTACTTC,CASRSRDYEQYF
TRBV20-1,TRBD2,TRBJ2-4,-,15,TGCAGTGCTCGAAGACTAGCGGGAGTCACTAGGGAGCAGTACTTC,CSARRLAGVTREQYF
TRBV30,-,TRBJ2-7,-,13,TGTGCCTGGAGTCGGGACGGCATCTACGAGCAGTACTTC,CAWSRDGIYEQYF
TRBV4-2,TRBD2,TRBJ2-4,-,18,TGTGCCAGCAGCCAAGAACTTCAGCGGGATATAGCCAAAAACATTCAGTACTTC,CASSQELQRDIAKNIQYF